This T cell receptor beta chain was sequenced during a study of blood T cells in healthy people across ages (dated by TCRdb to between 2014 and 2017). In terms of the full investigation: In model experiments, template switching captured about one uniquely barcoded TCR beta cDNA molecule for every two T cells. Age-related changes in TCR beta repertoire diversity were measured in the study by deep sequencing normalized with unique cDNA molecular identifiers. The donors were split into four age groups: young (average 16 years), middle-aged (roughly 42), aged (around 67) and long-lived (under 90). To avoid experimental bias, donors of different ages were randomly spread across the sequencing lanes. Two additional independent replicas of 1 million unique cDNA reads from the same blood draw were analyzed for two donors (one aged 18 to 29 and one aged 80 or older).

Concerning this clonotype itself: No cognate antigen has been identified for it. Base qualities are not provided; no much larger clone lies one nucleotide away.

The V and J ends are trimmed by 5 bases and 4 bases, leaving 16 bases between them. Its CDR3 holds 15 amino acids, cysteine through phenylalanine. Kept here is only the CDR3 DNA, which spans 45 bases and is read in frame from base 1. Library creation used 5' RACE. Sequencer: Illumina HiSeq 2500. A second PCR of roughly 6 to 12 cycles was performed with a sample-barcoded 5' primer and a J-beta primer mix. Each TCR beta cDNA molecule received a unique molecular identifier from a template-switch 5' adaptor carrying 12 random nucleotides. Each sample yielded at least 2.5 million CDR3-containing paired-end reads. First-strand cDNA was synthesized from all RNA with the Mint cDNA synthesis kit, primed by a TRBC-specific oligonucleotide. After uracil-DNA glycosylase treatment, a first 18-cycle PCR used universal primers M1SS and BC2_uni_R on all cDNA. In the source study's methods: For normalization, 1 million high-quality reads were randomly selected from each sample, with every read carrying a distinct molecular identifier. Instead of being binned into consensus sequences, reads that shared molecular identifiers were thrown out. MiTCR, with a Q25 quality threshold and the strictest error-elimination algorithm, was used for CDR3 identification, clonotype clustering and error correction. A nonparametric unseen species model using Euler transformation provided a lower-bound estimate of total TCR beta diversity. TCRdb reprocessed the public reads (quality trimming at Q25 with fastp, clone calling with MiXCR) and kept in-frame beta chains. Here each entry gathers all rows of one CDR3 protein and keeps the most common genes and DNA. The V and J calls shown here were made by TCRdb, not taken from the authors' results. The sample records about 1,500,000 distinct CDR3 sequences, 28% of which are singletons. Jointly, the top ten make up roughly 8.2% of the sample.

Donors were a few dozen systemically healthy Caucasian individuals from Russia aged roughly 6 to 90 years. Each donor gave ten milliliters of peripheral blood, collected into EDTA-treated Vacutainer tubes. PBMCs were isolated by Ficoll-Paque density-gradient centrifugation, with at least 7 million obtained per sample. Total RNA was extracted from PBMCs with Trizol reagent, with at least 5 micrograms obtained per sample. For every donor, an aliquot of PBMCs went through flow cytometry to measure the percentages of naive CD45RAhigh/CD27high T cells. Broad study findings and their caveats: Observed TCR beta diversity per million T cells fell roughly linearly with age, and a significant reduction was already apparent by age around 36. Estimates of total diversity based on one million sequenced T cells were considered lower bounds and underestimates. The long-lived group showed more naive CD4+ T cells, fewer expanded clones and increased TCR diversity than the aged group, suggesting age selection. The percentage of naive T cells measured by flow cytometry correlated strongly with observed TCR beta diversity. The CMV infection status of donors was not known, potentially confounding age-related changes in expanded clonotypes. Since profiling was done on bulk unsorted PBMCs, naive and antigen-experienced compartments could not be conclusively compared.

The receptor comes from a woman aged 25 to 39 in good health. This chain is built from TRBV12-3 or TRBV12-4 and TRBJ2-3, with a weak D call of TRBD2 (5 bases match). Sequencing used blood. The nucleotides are TGTGCCAGCAGTGAACATAGCGTGAGACCAGATACGCAGTATTTT. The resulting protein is CASSEHSVRPDTQYF.